Listed below are T cell receptor beta chains from one sample, sequenced in a study of blood T cell repertoires in COVID-19. TCRdb's table, derived via immunoSEQ multiplex PCR, lists solely in-frame clones and lacks some. The sample lists 200,000 or so clones, 85% occurring once. Sequenced sample: peripheral blood. All receptors come from a man in his fifties or sixties who had recovered from COVID-19. Each CDR3 is given with its conserved first and last residue. D genes are given only for firm matches. A row's size may be missing; if present it is once, few, many or a size class.

>TRBV27|.|TRBJ2-5|.
TGTGCCAGCAGTCCAGATAGGAGGATAAAAGAGACCCAGTACTTC
CASSPDRRIKETQYF
>TRBV30|.|TRBJ1-5|few
TGTGCCTGGAGTTTGGGGGCCAATCAGCCCCAGCATTTT
CAWSLGANQPQHF
>TRBV5-1|TRBD2|TRBJ2-7|.
TGCGCCAGCAGCTTTAGACTAGCGGGACCTCCCTACGAGCAGTACTTC
CASSFRLAGPPYEQYF
>TRBV30|TRBD1|TRBJ2-6|.
TGTGCCTGGGACAGGGGGGCGACTGGGGCCAACGTCCTGACTTTC
CAWDRGATGANVLTF
>TRBV5-4|.|TRBJ2-7|.
TGTGCCAGTAGAGAAGAGCCGAGCTCCTACGAGCAGTACTTC
CASREEPSSYEQYF
>TRBV3-1/TRBV3-2|.|TRBJ2-4|once
TGTGCCAGCAGCCAACGCCGGTGGGGGGATTCCAAAAACATTCAGTACTTC
CASSQRRWGDSKNIQYF
>TRBV30|.|TRBJ2-3|.
TGTGCCTGGAGTGTGACTTTCACAGATACGCAGTATTTT
CAWSVTFTDTQYF
>TRBV24-1|TRBD1|TRBJ2-4|.
TGTGCCACCAGTGATTTGCACAGGGGGCTTTCTAGCACACTAGCCAAAAACATTCAGTACTTC
CATSDLHRGLSSTLAKNIQYF
>TRBV20-1|.|TRBJ2-3|.
TGCAGTGCTAGTCCCAAGGGCGGGCACTCGGGCACAGATACGCAGTATTTT
CSASPKGGHSGTDTQYF
>TRBV14|.|TRBJ2-5|.
TGTGCCAGCAGCCAAGGGACTCTCCCTCAAGAGACCCAGTACTTC
CASSQGTLPQETQYF
>TRBV27|TRBD2|TRBJ2-1|.
TGTGCCAGCACGTTGGTAGCGGGAAGCTTTGGTGAGCAGTTCTTC
CASTLVAGSFGEQFF
>TRBV20-1|TRBD1|TRBJ2-7|.
TGCAGTGCTAGTCCTGTGACAGGGGGACGGTACGAGCAGTACTTC
CSASPVTGGRYEQYF
>TRBV19|.|TRBJ2-3|.
TGTGCCAGTACCCGACGGGGGACAGGCACAGATACGCAGTATTTT
CASTRRGTGTDTQYF
>TRBV19|TRBD1|TRBJ2-1|.
TGTGCCAGTAGCCGACAGGGCCCCTACAATGAGCAGTTCTTC
CASSRQGPYNEQFF
>TRBV7-8|TRBD1|TRBJ2-7|.
TGTGCCAGCAGCTTGCAGGGGGTCGCCGAGCAGTACTTC
CASSLQGVAEQYF
>TRBV4-1|.|TRBJ2-3|.
TGCGCCAGCAGCCAGGTTAGCGGCACAGATACGCAGTATTTT
CASSQVSGTDTQYF
>TRBV19|TRBD1|TRBJ1-5|once
TGTGCCAGTAGTCGGACAGGGGATCAGCCCCAGCATTTT
CASSRTGDQPQHF
>TRBV18|TRBD2|TRBJ2-1|.
TGTGCCAGCTCACCTCGCCCGGGAGGGATGCAGTTCTTC
CASSPRPGGMQFF
>TRBV5-4|TRBD2|TRBJ2-5|.
TGTGCCAGCAGCTCACCGGGACTAGCGGAGGAGACCCAGTACTTC
CASSSPGLAEETQYF
>TRBV7-9|TRBD1|TRBJ2-7|.
TGTGCCAGCAGCTCTACAGGGGGCAGGTCCTACGAGCAGTACTTC
CASSSTGGRSYEQYF
>TRBV6-5|.|TRBJ1-5|few
TGTGCCAGCAGGGAGTTTCGGAATCAGCCCCAGCATTTT
CASREFRNQPQHF
>TRBV11-2|.|TRBJ2-2|.
TGTGCCAGCAGCCGCCGGGGGAACACCGGGGAGCTGTTTTTT
CASSRRGNTGELFF
>TRBV7-6|TRBD2|TRBJ2-3|once
TGTGCCAGCAGACGCAGGTCCTCTAGCGGGAAATTCACAGATACGCAGTATTTT
CASRRRSSSGKFTDTQYF
>TRBV27|TRBD1|TRBJ1-2|.
TGTGCCAGCAGAAGGGACAGGGCAACTAACTATGGCTACACCTTC
CASRRDRATNYGYTF
>TRBV11-2|TRBD2|TRBJ2-3|once
TGTGCCAGCAGCCGTACACTGAGCGGGAGGGCCAGGGGAACAGATACGCAGTATTTT
CASSRTLSGRARGTDTQYF
>TRBV2|.|TRBJ2-3|once
TGTGCCAGCAAGGTGGGAGTCACAGATACGCAGTATTTT
CASKVGVTDTQYF
>TRBV13|.|TRBJ2-5|.
TGTGCCAGCAGCTTAGGCGCGGCCCGGGAGACCCAGTACTTC
CASSLGAARETQYF
>TRBV29-1|TRBD1|TRBJ1-1|.
TGCAGCGTTATGACAGGGTTGAACACTGAAGCTTTCTTT
CSVMTGLNTEAFF
>TRBV6-5|TRBD1|TRBJ2-2|.
TGTGCCAGCAGTTACTCCGGGACAGGGATCACCGGGGAGCTGTTTTTT
CASSYSGTGITGELFF
>TRBV30|.|TRBJ2-6|.
TGTGCCTGGAGTCCATCCGGGTTCTCTGGGGCCAACGTCCTGACTTTC
CAWSPSGFSGANVLTF
>TRBV6-2/TRBV6-3|.|TRBJ1-6|.
TGTGCCAGCAGTTACGGGGGGGCGGATAATTCACCCCTCCACTTT
CASSYGGADNSPLHF
>TRBV28|TRBD1|TRBJ2-7|.
TGTGCCAGCAGTAACAGGGGTTCGTACGAGCAGTACTTC
CASSNRGSYEQYF
>TRBV18|.|TRBJ1-1|.
TGTGCCAGCTCACGTTTACCGCCGACTTCGGACACTGAAGCTTTCTTT
CASSRLPPTSDTEAFF
>TRBV5-5|.|TRBJ2-7|.
TGTGCCAGCAGCTTGGCGCAGAAATACGAGCAGTACTTC
CASSLAQKYEQYF
>TRBV27|TRBD1|TRBJ2-7|.
TGTGCCAGCAGCCCCGCGGGACAGGCCTTCTACGAGCAGTACTTC
CASSPAGQAFYEQYF
>TRBV4-1|TRBD1|TRBJ1-2|.
TGCGCCAGCAGCCAGGAGGACAGGGGAGTAGGCTACACCTTC
CASSQEDRGVGYTF
>TRBV9|.|TRBJ2-1|.
TGTGCCAGCAGCGTAGATTTGTCTATAGAGCAGTTCTTC
CASSVDLSIEQFF
>TRBV5-8|TRBD1|TRBJ2-2|.
TGTGCCAGCAACCCGTACAGGGGATGGAACACCGGGGAGCTGTTTTTT
CASNPYRGWNTGELFF
>TRBV2|.|TRBJ1-5|.
TGTGCCAGCAGGGGGCAGGGAGGTCCTCAGCCCCAGCATTTT
CASRGQGGPQPQHF
>TRBV27|.|TRBJ2-1|.
TGTGCCAGCAGTTTAATAGCTCGCTCCTACAATGAGCAGTTCTTC
CASSLIARSYNEQFF
>TRBV5-6|TRBD2|TRBJ2-7|.
TGTGCCAGCAGGATTGGCCCTAGCGGGAGGGCAGTGCAGTACTTC
CASRIGPSGRAVQYF
>TRBV5-1|.|TRBJ2-7|.
TGCGCCAGCAGCGTTACAGGGAGTAGTACCTACGAGCAGTACTTC
CASSVTGSSTYEQYF
>TRBV6-1|TRBD2|TRBJ2-1|.
TGTGCCAGCAGTGAAAGGCCGGGACTAGCTAGCGATGAGCAGTTCTTC
CASSERPGLASDEQFF
>TRBV5-1|.|TRBJ2-2|.
TGCGCCAGCAGCTTGGACGGGTCGAACACCGGGGAGCTGTTTTTT
CASSLDGSNTGELFF